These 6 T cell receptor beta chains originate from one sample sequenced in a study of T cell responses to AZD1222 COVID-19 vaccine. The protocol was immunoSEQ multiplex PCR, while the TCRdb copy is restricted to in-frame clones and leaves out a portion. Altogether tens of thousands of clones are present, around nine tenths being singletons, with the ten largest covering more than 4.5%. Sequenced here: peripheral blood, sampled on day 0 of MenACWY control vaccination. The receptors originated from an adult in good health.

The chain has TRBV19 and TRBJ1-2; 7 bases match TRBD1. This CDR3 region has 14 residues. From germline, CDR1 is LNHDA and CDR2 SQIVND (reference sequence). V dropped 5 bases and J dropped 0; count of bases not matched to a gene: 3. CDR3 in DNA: TGTGCCAGTAGTCCGGGACAGCCTAACTATGGCTACACCTTC. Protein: CASSPGQPNYGYTF.

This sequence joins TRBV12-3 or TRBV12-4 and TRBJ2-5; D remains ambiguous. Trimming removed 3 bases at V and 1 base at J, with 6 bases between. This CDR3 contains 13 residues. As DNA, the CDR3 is TGTGCCAGCAGTTTTAACCTCCAAGAGACCCAGTACTTC. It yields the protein CASSFNLQETQYF.

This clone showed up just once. For the CDR3, the DNA is TGTGCCTGGAACTGGAAGAACACTGAAGCTTTCTTT. This encodes CAWNWKNTEAFF. This rearrangement joins TRBV30 to TRBJ1-1; D is undetermined. Germline loops: CDR1 GTSNPN, CDR2 SVGIG (reference sequence). The CDR3 covers 12 residues. The V and J ends lost 4 bases and 1 base respectively, with 7 bases between them.

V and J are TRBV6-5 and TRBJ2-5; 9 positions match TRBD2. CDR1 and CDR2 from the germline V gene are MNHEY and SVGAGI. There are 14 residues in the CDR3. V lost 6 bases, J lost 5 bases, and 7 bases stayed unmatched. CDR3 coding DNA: TGTGCCAGCAGGATAGCGGGAGCTGGGGAGACCCAGTACTTC. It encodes CASRIAGAGETQYF.

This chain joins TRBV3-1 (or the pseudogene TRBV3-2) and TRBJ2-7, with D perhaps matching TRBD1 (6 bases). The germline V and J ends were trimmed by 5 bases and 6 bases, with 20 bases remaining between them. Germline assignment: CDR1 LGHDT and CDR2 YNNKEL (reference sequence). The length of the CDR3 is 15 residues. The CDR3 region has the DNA TGTGCCAGCAGCTTTGCCGGGACACCAACGTTCGAGCAGTACTTC. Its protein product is CASSFAGTPTFEQYF.

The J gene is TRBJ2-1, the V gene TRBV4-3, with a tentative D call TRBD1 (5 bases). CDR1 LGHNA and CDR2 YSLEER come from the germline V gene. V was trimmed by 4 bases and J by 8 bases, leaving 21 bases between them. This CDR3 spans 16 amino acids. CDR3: CASSPEYGQGRDEQFF. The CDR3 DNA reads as TGCGCCAGCAGCCCCGAATACGGTCAGGGTAGGGATGAGCAGTTCTTC.